The 20 T cell receptor beta chains below come from one sample, sequenced in a study of shared clonotypes between healthy human individuals. The naive CD8 population came from CD45RO-negative cells selected for CCR7, without terminally differentiated effector memory CD45RA+ cells. Assay used: immunoSEQ multiplex PCR; TCRdb lists only in-frame clones, some missing. The table lists about 2 million clones, about 95% of them singletons. Sequenced material: naive CD8+ T cells sorted from blood. These receptors all come from a man between 18 and 29 years old in good health.

V and J are TRBV7-2 and TRBJ2-7; D call uncertain. The CDR3 is 15 residues long. The V gene lost 0 bases and the J gene lost 4 bases, with 13 bases spanning the gap. The germline V gene encodes CDR1 SGHTA and CDR2 FQGNSA. The CDR3: CASSLARREWYEQYF. CDR3 in DNA: TGTGCCAGCAGCTTAGCGCGAAGGGAATGGTACGAGCAGTACTTC. Drawing the rest from reference TRBV7-2 and TRBJ2-7, the complete variable domain is GAGVSQSPSNKVTEKGKDVELRCDPISGHTALYWYRQSLGQGLEFLIYFQGNSAPDKSGLPSDRFSAERTGGSVSTLTIQRTQQEDSAVYLCASSLARREWYEQYFGPGTRLTVT.

The chain combines TRBV5-4 with TRBJ2-2; a possible D gene is TRBD1 (6 bases). Germline CDR1 is SGHNT and CDR2 is YYREEE (reference sequence). The V gene lost 3 bases and the J gene lost 4 bases, with 16 bases spanning the gap. This CDR3 comprises 16 residues. CDR3 loop: CASSSGDVVGTGELFF. CDR3 nucleotide sequence: TGTGCCAGCAGCTCAGGGGACGTCGTAGGCACCGGGGAGCTGTTTTTT.

The genes are TRBV10-2 and TRBJ2-2; possible D gene TRBD1, 6 bases. V lost 4 bases and J 1 base, leaving 7 bases between the germline ends. Per germline, CDR1 WSHSY and CDR2 SAAADI. CDR3 length: 14 residues. As DNA, the CDR3 is TGCGCCAGCAGTGTGACAGGGAACACCGGGGAGCTGTTTTTT. Amino acids: CASSVTGNTGELFF.

The rearrangement joins TRBV7-6 to TRBJ1-2; D ambiguous. CDR3 length equals 14 residues. Trimming stripped 5 bases from V and 3 bases from J, with 13 bases between. Germline CDR1 SGHVS, CDR2 FNYEAQ. The CDR3 DNA follows: TGTGCCAGCAGCGCCACGATAGAGGACTATGGCTACACCTTC. It translates to CASSATIEDYGYTF.

This clone showed up just once. This chain joins TRBV10-3 and TRBJ2-3, with 14 bases lining up with TRBD2. The CDR3 totals 18 residues. The germline V gene has CDR1 ENHRY and CDR2 SYGVKD. V lost 0 bases, J lost 3 bases, and 5 bases stayed unmatched. The CDR3 DNA is TGTGCCATCAGTGAGTCGATGGGGACTAGCGGGAGAACAGATACGCAGTATTTT. This encodes CAISESMGTSGRTDTQYF.

On this clone itself: The same CDR3 also results from other DNA sequences found in this sample. The genes are TRBV4-1 and TRBJ2-7, with 8 bases matching TRBD2. The CDR3 extends over 16 amino acids. Unmatched junction bases numbered 6, after V lost 1 base and J lost 1 base. Looked up from germline, CDR1 is MGHRA and CDR2 is YSYEKL. The CDR3 loop reads CASSQVSAGGSYEQYF. The CDR3 DNA is TGCGCCAGCAGCCAAGTCTCTGCGGGAGGTTCCTACGAGCAGTACTTC.

The chain recombines TRBV2 with TRBJ2-1; D is uncertain. CDR3 length: 10 residues. Trimming cost V 6 bases and J 9 bases, with 6 bases left between them. Germline values: CDR1 SNHLY, CDR2 FYNNEI. CDR3 coding DNA: TGTGCCAGCAGCGCTCGTGAGCAGTTCTTC. It codes for CASSAREQFF.

The chain employs TRBV29-1 and TRBJ2-1; TRBD1 agrees at 7 bases. Per germline, CDR1 SQVTM and CDR2 ANQGSEA. This CDR3 is 14 amino acids long. V was pared by 3 bases and J by 7 bases, with 9 bases of the junction left unmatched. The DNA of the CDR3 is TGCAGCGTTGAGAGGACAGGAGACATTAATGAGCAGTTCTTC. Protein sequence: CSVERTGDINEQFF.

The V gene is TRBV6-6, the J gene TRBJ2-1, with 8 bases lining up with TRBD2. Germline assignment: CDR1 MNHNY and CDR2 SVGAGI (reference sequence). The V segment lost 3 bases and the J segment 7 bases; nucleotides outside the gene matches: 5. The CDR3 is 14 residues long. Here the CDR3 reads CASSYSGGPNEQFF. The CDR3 nucleotides read TGTGCCAGCAGTTATTCGGGGGGGCCGAATGAGCAGTTCTTC.

Concerning this clone itself: This sample includes further DNA sequences coding for the same CDR3. The chain combines TRBV5-6 with TRBJ2-7; D gene uncertain. The V gene lost 3 bases and the J gene lost 2 bases, with 9 bases spanning the gap. This CDR3 contains 13 residues. Germline CDR1 SGHDT, CDR2 YYEEEE. The CDR3 loop reads CASSWAGAYEQYF. CDR3 in DNA: TGTGCCAGCAGCTGGGCAGGTGCCTACGAGCAGTACTTC. Variable domain in full (rest from reference TRBV5-6 and TRBJ2-7): DAGVTQSPTHLIKTRGQQVTLRCSPKSGHDTVSWYQQALGQGPQFIFQYYEEEERQRGNFPDRFSGHQFPNYSSELNVNALLLGDSALYLCASSWAGAYEQYFGPGTRLTVT.

This clone was recorded once. The CDR3 DNA reads TGTGCCAGCAGTGAGACACAGACCAAAAACATTCAGTACTTC. It specifies CASSETQTKNIQYF. The chain couples TRBV6-1 to TRBJ2-4; D gene ambiguous. The CDR3 contains 14 residues. Germline CDR1 reads MNHNS; CDR2 reads SASEGT. Trimming shortened V by 3 bases and J by 2 bases, and 8 bases separated the two germline ends.

This chain joins TRBV6-1 and TRBJ2-2; D perhaps matches TRBD2 (6 bases). Germline assignment: CDR1 MNHNS and CDR2 SASEGT. This CDR3 contains 11 residues. The V gene lost 6 bases and the J gene lost 7 bases, with 6 bases spanning the gap. The CDR3 coding sequence is TGTGCCAGCAGGGAGGGCGGGGAGCTGTTTTTT. Residues: CASREGGELFF.

The chain carries TRBV7-2 and TRBJ2-3, with 10 bases fitting TRBD2. CDR1 is SGHTA, CDR2 FQGNSA, per germline. This CDR3 has 15 amino acids. V was pared by 7 bases and J by 4 bases, with 8 bases of the junction left unmatched. The CDR3 region is CASTLGTSVADTQYF. In DNA form, the CDR3 reads TGTGCCAGCACCCTTGGGACTAGCGTTGCAGATACGCAGTATTTT. The full variable domain, completed using reference TRBV7-2 and TRBJ2-3, is GAGVSQSPSNKVTEKGKDVELRCDPISGHTALYWYRQSLGQGLEFLIYFQGNSAPDKSGLPSDRFSAERTGGSVSTLTIQRTQQEDSAVYLCASTLGTSVADTQYFGPGTRLTVL.

This clone appeared a few times. The chain is built from TRBV4-1 and TRBJ2-1; the match to TRBD1 covers 10 bases. Trimming cost V 1 base and J 6 bases; bases outside gene matches: 3. CDR1 is MGHRA and CDR2 is YSYEKL in the germline V gene. This CDR3 region has 15 residues. Here the CDR3 reads CASSQGQGAGNEQFF. In DNA form, the CDR3 reads TGCGCCAGCAGCCAAGGACAGGGGGCAGGCAATGAGCAGTTCTTC.

The chain carries TRBV7-3 and TRBJ2-7, with 8 bases that match TRBD1. Germline loops: CDR1 SGHTA, CDR2 FQGTGA. V dropped 5 bases and J dropped 5; count of bases not matched to a gene: 8. The CDR3 is 14 amino acids. The CDR3 nucleotides are TGTGCCAGCAGCCCGACAGGGGCGAGCCACGAGCAGTACTTC. Amino acid sequence: CASSPTGASHEQYF.

Notes on this clone: The same CDR3 arises from other DNA sequences in this sample as well. V and J are TRBV27 and TRBJ2-7, with D uncertain. CDR1 is MNHEY and CDR2 is SMNVEV in the germline V gene (reference sequence). Trimming shortened V by 5 bases and J by 3 bases, and 8 bases separated the two germline ends. CDR3 length: 12 residues. In DNA form, the CDR3 reads TGTGCCAGCAGTCCTTCAGGCTACGAGCAGTACTTC. Its protein is CASSPSGYEQYF.

As concerns this clone: Other nucleotide sequences from this sample produce the same CDR3. The CDR3 loop reads CASSYSLAADTQYF. CDR3 bases: TGTGCCAGCAGTTACTCGCTTGCGGCAGATACGCAGTATTTT. The rearrangement links TRBV6-5 to TRBJ2-3; D remains unclear. The CDR3 spans 14 residues. Per germline, CDR1 MNHEY and CDR2 SVGAGI. The V and J ends lost 0 bases and 4 bases respectively, with 8 bases between them.

The chain combines TRBV7-9 with TRBJ2-4; the D is unclear. Germline lookup yields CDR1 SEHNR and CDR2 FQNEAQ (reference sequence). The length of the CDR3 is 13 residues. Trimming stripped 1 base from V and 8 bases from J, with 9 bases between. CDR3 loop: CASSLDGEDIQYF. The CDR3 DNA sequence: TGTGCCAGCAGCTTAGATGGCGAGGACATTCAGTACTTC.

Details on this clone: Other DNA sequences of this sample code for an identical CDR3. This chain links TRBV13 with TRBJ1-2, with 12 bases fitting TRBD1. Germline lookup yields CDR1 PRHDT and CDR2 FYEKMQ (reference sequence). Trimming took 5 bases from V and 4 from J; bases not matched to a gene: 5. This CDR3 region has 15 residues. Here the CDR3 reads CASSPGQGASYGYTF. CDR3 DNA sequence: TGTGCCAGCAGCCCGGGACAGGGGGCAAGCTATGGCTACACCTTC.

The chain recombines TRBV18 with TRBJ2-2; D is unclear. Trimming shortened V by 8 bases and J by 0 bases, and 16 bases separated the two germline ends. CDR3 length: 16 amino acids. Germline V gene lookup returns CDR1 KGHSH and CDR2 LQKENI. The CDR3 sequence: CASRRNRGANTGELFF. Here the CDR3 DNA reads TGTGCCAGCCGCCGTAATAGAGGCGCGAACACCGGGGAGCTGTTTTTT.